These 29 T cell receptor beta chains came from one sample sequenced in a study of Ad26.COV2.S vaccination and SARS-CoV-2 variants. The table came from immunoSEQ multiplex PCR; TCRdb's copy has only in-frame clones and leaves some out. The sample includes more than 300,000 clones, around 89% of them seen just once. Noted treatment: about 20 received Ad26.COV2.S at low or high dose, single or two shots; 5 received placebo; per-sample allocation not given. Following the first vaccine or placebo injection, samples were taken on day 63. The sequencing used peripheral blood, collected in a trial of Ad26.COV2.S vaccine versus placebo. Receptor source: a person aged 18-60 years who received the Ad26.COV2.S COVID-19 vaccine or a placebo.

The chain carries TRBV28 and TRBJ2-1, with D unresolved. V was pared by 6 bases and J by 7 bases, with 13 bases between. CDR1 MDHEN and CDR2 SYDVKM come from the germline V gene. The CDR3 consists of 13 residues. CDR3 in amino acids: CASRMEMGNEQFF. The CDR3 nucleotides read TGTGCCAGCAGGATGGAGATGGGTAATGAGCAGTTCTTC.

V is TRBV5-1 and J is TRBJ1-3; no definite D call. The V end was cut by 0 bases, the J end by 8 bases, with 12 bases between. The CDR3 has 14 amino acids. Per the germline V gene, CDR1 is SGHRS and CDR2 is YFSETQ. CDR3 nucleotides: TGCGCCAGCAGCTTGGGGGCCACTGGGGACACCATATATTTT. Its translation is CASSLGATGDTIYF.

DNA of the CDR3: TGTGCCAGCTCACCACTTCAACAGGGCTCTGGAAACACCATATATTTT. It is translated as CASSPLQQGSGNTIYF. The J gene is TRBJ1-3, the V gene TRBV18, with D tentatively TRBD1 (6 bases). V was shortened by 1 base and J by 0 bases, with 10 bases between the two germline ends. The length of the CDR3 is 16 residues. Germline lookup yields CDR1 KGHSH and CDR2 LQKENI.

This clone was seen only a few times. This chain links TRBV5-1 with TRBJ1-1; D is unclear. Germline-derived CDR1 and CDR2 are SGHRS and YFSETQ. This CDR3 contains 14 residues. Trimming pared 2 bases from V and 5 bases from J, leaving 13 bases between. CDR3 region: CASSFGTRRTEAFF. The CDR3 nucleotides are TGCGCCAGCAGCTTTGGTACAAGGCGGACTGAAGCTTTCTTT. Using reference TRBV5-1 and TRBJ1-1 for the parts outside the CDR3, the full variable domain is KAGVTQTPRYLIKTRGQQVTLSCSPISGHRSVSWYQQTPGQGLQFLFEYFSETQRNKGNFPGRFSGRQFSNSRSEMNVSTLELGDSALYLCASSFGTRRTEAFFGQGTRLTVV.

The V and J genes are TRBV12-2 and TRBJ2-7; TRBD2 reflects the table's D call only, with no check against the DNA. TRBV12-2 constitutes a pseudogene. This CDR3 region has 16 residues. Written as DNA, the CDR3 is TGTGCAAGTCGCTTAAATGAGGGGACTAGCTCCTACGAGCAGTACTTC. It codes for CASRLNEGTSSYEQYF.

The rearrangement links TRBV5-1 to TRBJ1-1, with D perhaps TRBD1 (6 bases). The CDR3 covers 13 residues. CDR1 is SGHRS and CDR2 is YFSETQ in the germline V gene. V lost 0 bases and J lost 8, with 11 bases in between. CDR3 in amino acids: CASSLGEDREAFF. CDR3 coding DNA: TGCGCCAGCAGCTTGGGCGAGGACAGAGAAGCTTTCTTT.

This clone has a count of ten or more. The chain has TRBV6-5 and TRBJ1-6, with TRBD1 matching over 8 bases. Trimming at V came to 7 bases and at J to 9 bases, leaving 5 bases not matched to a gene. The CDR3 loop spans 13 amino acids. The germline gives CDR1 MNHEY, CDR2 SVGAGI. CDR3 residues: CASNQGARSPLHF. CDR3 nucleotide sequence: TGTGCCAGCAACCAGGGGGCCCGTTCACCCCTCCACTTT.

The chain combines TRBV5-8 with TRBJ1-6; the match to TRBD1 covers 9 bases. In germline, CDR1 is SGHTS, CDR2 YDEGEE. With 4 bases clipped from V and 5 bases from J, the junction kept 4 bases outside the gene matches. This CDR3 region has 15 residues. CDR3 protein: CASSLQGADNSPLHF. CDR3 nucleotide sequence: TGTGCCAGCAGCCTACAGGGGGCGGATAATTCACCCCTCCACTTT.

The rearrangement joins TRBV4-1 to TRBJ2-7, with D perhaps TRBD2 (6 bases). This CDR3 has 14 residues. V lost 0 bases, J lost 6 bases, and 12 bases lay in between. Per the germline V gene, CDR1 is MGHRA and CDR2 is YSYEKL. The CDR3 reads CASSQDERAGEQYF. The CDR3 DNA is TGCGCCAGCAGCCAAGATGAGCGGGCAGGCGAGCAGTACTTC.

CDR3 in amino acids: CASSRTGPHQETQYF. The CDR3 region has the DNA TGTGCCAGCAGCCGCACCGGGCCCCATCAAGAGACCCAGTACTTC. V is TRBV3-1 (or the pseudogene TRBV3-2) and J is TRBJ2-5; D remains unclear. Germline CDR1 and CDR2: LGHDT and YNNKEL (reference sequence). CDR3 length equals 15 residues. V lost 4 bases, J lost 2 bases, and 14 bases lay in between.

The chain combines TRBV5-8 with TRBJ1-2; 8 positions match TRBD1. CDR1 is SGHTS, CDR2 YDEGEE, per germline. This CDR3 comprises 17 residues. The ends lost 2 bases at V and 3 bases at J; junction bases unmatched: 12. The CDR3 sequence: CASSFDRGDLIDYGYTF. DNA of the CDR3: TGTGCCAGCAGCTTCGACAGGGGTGATCTCATCGACTATGGCTACACCTTC. Full variable domain (missing parts from reference TRBV5-8 and TRBJ1-2): EAGVTQSPTHLIKTRGQQATLRCSPISGHTSVYWYQQALGLGLQFLLWYDEGEERNRGNFPPRFSGRQFPNYSSELNVNALELEDSALYLCASSFDRGDLIDYGYTFGSGTRLTVV.

The V and J genes are TRBV5-8 and TRBJ1-1; D is uncertain. This CDR3 spans 12 amino acids. Per germline, CDR1 SGHTS and CDR2 YDEGEE. The V and J ends lost 3 bases and 1 base respectively, with 4 bases between them. The CDR3 region is CASSSPNTEAFF. The CDR3 nucleotides read TGTGCCAGCAGCTCCCCGAACACTGAAGCTTTCTTT.

The chain couples TRBV6-4 to TRBJ1-2, with 9 bases matching TRBD1. Germline V gene lookup returns CDR1 MRHNA and CDR2 SNTAGT. Trimming at V came to 0 bases and at J to 4 bases, leaving 21 bases not matched to a gene. This CDR3 has 21 amino acids. The CDR3 coding sequence is TGTGCCAGCAGTGACTCGATTGGGGGCTGGACAGGGGCCCTTTCATCCTATGGCTACACCTTC. Translation gives CASSDSIGGWTGALSSYGYTF.

On this clone itself: The sample contains more than one DNA sequence encoding this CDR3. The rearrangement joins TRBV19 to TRBJ2-3; 10 bases are shared with TRBD1. Germline lookup yields CDR1 LNHDA and CDR2 SQIVND (reference sequence). Trimming took 1 base from V and 1 from J; bases not matched to a gene: 2. This CDR3 spans 16 amino acids. The CDR3 here is CASSIGDRGRTDTQYF. The CDR3 DNA is TGTGCCAGTAGTATAGGGGACAGGGGACGCACAGATACGCAGTATTTT. Using reference TRBV19 and TRBJ2-3 for the parts outside the CDR3, the full variable domain is DGGITQSPKYLFRKEGQNVTLSCEQNLNHDAMYWYRQDPGQGLRLIYYSQIVNDFQKGDIAEGYSVSREKKESFPLTVTSAQKNPTAFYLCASSIGDRGRTDTQYFGPGTRLTVL.

The chain joins TRBV2 to TRBJ2-2; TRBD1 matches 8 bases. This CDR3 is 15 amino acids long. CDR1 and CDR2 (germline): SNHLY, FYNNEI. With 5 bases clipped from V and 3 bases from J, the junction kept 5 bases outside the gene matches. CDR3 DNA: TGTGCCAGCAGTTTTGGACAGGGCGACACCGGGGAGCTGTTTTTT. Translated, it gives CASSFGQGDTGELFF.

The chain has TRBV30 and TRBJ1-6; no firm D call. This CDR3 contains 11 residues. V lost 3 bases, J lost 10 bases, and 7 bases lay in between. Per germline, CDR1 GTSNPN and CDR2 SVGIG (reference sequence). The DNA of the CDR3 is TGTGCCTGGAGGCATCGATCACCCCTCCACTTT. It is translated as CAWRHRSPLHF.

V is TRBV11-1 and J is TRBJ2-7, with TRBD1 identical over 7 bases. CDR1 SGHAT and CDR2 FQDESV come from the germline V gene (reference sequence). The J segment lost 4 bases and the V segment lost 1 base, leaving 4 bases of the junction unmatched. The CDR3 has 14 amino acids. CDR3 bases: TGTGCCAGCAGCTTAGGAGGGGGCGCGTACGAGCAGTACTTC. As protein: CASSLGGGAYEQYF.

The chain uses TRBV6-5 and TRBJ1-5; weak D call: TRBD1 (5 bases). This CDR3 contains 16 residues. Germline assignment: CDR1 MNHEY and CDR2 SVGAGI. The germline V and J ends were trimmed by 2 bases and 4 bases, with 15 bases remaining between them. CDR3 in DNA: TGTGCCAGCAGTTACGTGAGGGACGTAGGGAATCAGCCCCAGCATTTT. Its protein is CASSYVRDVGNQPQHF.

The chain links TRBV27 to TRBJ2-1, with a weak D call TRBD2 (5 bases). V was shortened by 6 bases and J by 3 bases, with 21 bases between the two germline ends. The CDR3 covers 17 residues. Germline CDR1 MNHEY, CDR2 SMNVEV (reference sequence). The CDR3 spells CASSLGVTGWGYNEQFF. CDR3 bases: TGTGCCAGCAGCTTAGGAGTCACGGGATGGGGCTACAATGAGCAGTTCTTC.

The V call is TRBV3-1 (or the pseudogene TRBV3-2), the J call TRBJ1-2; possibly TRBD1 for D (5 bases). The CDR3 has 15 amino acids. Looked up from germline, CDR1 is LGHDT and CDR2 is YNNKEL (reference sequence). V was pared by 1 base and J by 1 base, with 10 bases between. CDR3 DNA: TGTGCCAGCAGCCAAGTCGGGGGTGTTAACTATGGCTACACCTTC. Its protein product is CASSQVGGVNYGYTF.

The chain is built from TRBV5-6 and TRBJ1-2; D remains ambiguous. Germline V lookup: CDR1 SGHDT, CDR2 YYEEEE. V was pared by 0 bases and J by 7 bases, with 7 bases between. The CDR3 is 12 amino acids. CDR3 amino acids: CASSLGISGYTF. The CDR3 DNA sequence: TGTGCCAGCAGCTTGGGAATTTCTGGCTACACCTTC. Looking up the rest from reference TRBV5-6 and TRBJ1-2 gives the full variable domain: DAGVTQSPTHLIKTRGQQVTLRCSPKSGHDTVSWYQQALGQGPQFIFQYYEEEERQRGNFPDRFSGHQFPNYSSELNVNALLLGDSALYLCASSLGISGYTFGSGTRLTVV.

V usage is TRBV5-1 and J usage is TRBJ1-6; no firm D call. Trimming took 0 bases from V and 8 from J, leaving 9 bases between them. Germline V gene data show CDR1 as SGHRS and CDR2 as YFSETQ. The CDR3 sequence is 14 residues long. Written as DNA, the CDR3 is TGCGCCAGCAGCTTGGAGAGGAATGATTCACCCCTCCACTTT. It specifies CASSLERNDSPLHF.

This sequence joins TRBV28 and TRBJ2-5; no reliable D call. CDR1 and CDR2 from the germline V gene are MDHEN and SYDVKM. The CDR3 contains 14 residues. Between the trimmed V and J ends, which lost 6 bases and 13 bases, there was a span of 24 bases. In nucleotides, the CDR3 is TGTGCCAGCAGCCCTGTTTTAACCCCCAGTTCCTGGTACTTC. Translating gives CASSPVLTPSSWYF.

A remark on this clone: The same CDR3 also results from other DNA sequences found in this sample. The chain uses TRBV5-1 and TRBJ2-2, with 7 bases aligning to TRBD1. With 3 bases clipped from V and 4 bases from J, the junction kept 6 bases outside the gene matches. The CDR3 totals 15 residues. The germline gives CDR1 SGHRS, CDR2 YFSETQ. The CDR3 region is CASSSRTGGTGELFF. The CDR3, as DNA: TGCGCCAGCAGCTCAAGGACAGGAGGCACCGGGGAGCTGTTTTTT.

This chain joins TRBV5-1 and TRBJ2-2, with D hard to call. The CDR3 loop spans 13 amino acids. Looked up from germline, CDR1 is SGHRS and CDR2 is YFSETQ. The V end was cut by 7 bases, the J end by 2 bases, with 9 bases between. The CDR3 reads CASLADNTGELFF. DNA of the CDR3: TGCGCCAGCTTGGCAGACAACACCGGGGAGCTGTTTTTT.

This chain joins TRBV28 and TRBJ1-1; D is unclear. The length of the CDR3 is 13 residues. V was clipped by 2 bases and J by 8 bases, with 12 bases between them. Germline V gene data show CDR1 as MDHEN and CDR2 as SYDVKM. CDR3 sequence (DNA): TGTGCCAGCAGTTTAGCATTTAAGGTGGAAGCTTTCTTT. Translated: CASSLAFKVEAFF.

This sequence joins TRBV28 and TRBJ2-1, with a weak D call TRBD1 (5 bases). Germline CDR1 is MDHEN and CDR2 is SYDVKM. This CDR3 region has 16 residues. Trimming stripped 3 bases from V and 0 bases from J, with 12 bases between. The CDR3 reads CASSFRQGYSYNEQFF. The CDR3 region has the DNA TGTGCCAGCAGTTTTCGCCAGGGTTACTCCTACAATGAGCAGTTCTTC.

This chain connects TRBV10-3 to TRBJ1-5, with D perhaps TRBD1 (5 bases). Per the germline V gene, CDR1 is ENHRY and CDR2 is SYGVKD. The CDR3 sequence is 14 residues long. The ends were cut back, 3 bases at V and 3 bases at J, with 9 bases in the middle. CDR3 coding DNA: TGTGCCATCAGTGACAGGGCCTCCAATCAGCCCCAGCATTTT. It codes for CAISDRASNQPQHF.

V gene TRBV2 combines with J gene TRBJ2-4; D is uncertain. The germline V gene encodes CDR1 SNHLY and CDR2 FYNNEI. Trimming took off 10 bases at V and 4 bases at J, with 14 bases between the two ends. The CDR3 runs 13 residues. The CDR3 DNA reads TGTGCCACCTCCCTGGGGTTAAAAAACATTCAGTACTTC. As protein: CATSLGLKNIQYF.